This entry features one TCR beta chain sequence. Its specificity is not known. The CDR3 length is 13 residues. The germline V gene encodes CDR1 SQVTM and CDR2 ANQGSEA. V gave up 4 bases and J gave up 6 bases; unmatched junction bases: 6. TCRdb keeps only in-frame clones here, not all; method: immunoSEQ multiplex PCR. The sample lists some 15,000 clones, about four fifths seen once, with 5.8% in the top ten. The data originate from a study of T cell clonotyping in hematopoietic cell transplantation. Study-wide findings and caveats: Pathologically expanded recipient clonotypes increased progressively from day 30 to day 180 as diversity fell.

This clonotype originated in a female patient aged 40-50 years who had an allogeneic stem cell transplant from a related donor, so T cells may come from the graft donor. Some clones in this sample may be carry-over from other donors' samples. The material sequenced was PBMCs, taken 100 days after allogeneic stem cell transplant. The chain employs TRBV29-1 and TRBJ2-1; 7 nucleotides match TRBD2. This CDR3 is CSVGDYLVNEQFF. In nucleotides, the CDR3 is TGCAGCGTTGGGGACTACCTCGTCAATGAGCAGTTCTTC.